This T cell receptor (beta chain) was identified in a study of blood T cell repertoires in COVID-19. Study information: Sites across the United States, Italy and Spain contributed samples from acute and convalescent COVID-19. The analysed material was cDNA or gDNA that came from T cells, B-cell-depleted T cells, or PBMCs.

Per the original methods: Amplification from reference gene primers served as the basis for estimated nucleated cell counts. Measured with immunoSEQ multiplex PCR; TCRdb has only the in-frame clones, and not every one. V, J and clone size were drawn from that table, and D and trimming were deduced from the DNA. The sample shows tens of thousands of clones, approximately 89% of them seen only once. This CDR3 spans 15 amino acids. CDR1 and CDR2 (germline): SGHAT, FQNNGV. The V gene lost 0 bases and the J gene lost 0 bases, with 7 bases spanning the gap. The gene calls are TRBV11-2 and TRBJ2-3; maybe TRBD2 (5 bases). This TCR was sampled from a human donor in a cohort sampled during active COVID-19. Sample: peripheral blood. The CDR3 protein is CASSLEGGSTDTQYF. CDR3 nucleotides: TGTGCCAGCAGCTTAGAAGGCGGGAGCACAGATACGCAGTATTTT.